This T cell receptor (beta chain) comes out of a study of T-cell reconstitution after alpha-beta-depleted transplantation in children. Notes on the study in general: The origin of alpha-beta T cells about two months after transplant was reportedly several hundred expanded graft clones. Fresh T-cell production supplied most of the T-cell counts and diversity seen one year after transplant.

This clonotype was seen at least ten times. The antigen is unknown. Preparation of the TCRbeta library involved a method that used unique molecular identifiers. TCRdb analysed the PCR reads with MiXCR anew, one entry per CDR3 protein. The sample gives around 300,000 distinct CDR3 sequences, around a tenth of which show up once; around 24% is in the top ten. The CDR3 is made up of 14 amino acids. The germline gives CDR1 ENHRY, CDR2 SYGVKD. The V end was cut by 5 bases, the J end by 6 bases, with 17 bases between. V gene TRBV10-3 combines with J gene TRBJ2-7, with D perhaps assigned TRBD1 or TRBD2 (5 bases each). This clonotype was sampled from a male patient aged 2 to 9 who had a stem cell transplant for chronic granulomatous disease, so the T cells may come from the graft donor. The sample here was peripheral blood, taken 180 days after TCRalphabeta/CD19-depleted stem cell transplant. CDR3: CAISLSGTQSEQYF. CDR3 in DNA: TGTGCCATCAGTCTCTCCGGGACCCAATCCGAGCAGTACTTC.